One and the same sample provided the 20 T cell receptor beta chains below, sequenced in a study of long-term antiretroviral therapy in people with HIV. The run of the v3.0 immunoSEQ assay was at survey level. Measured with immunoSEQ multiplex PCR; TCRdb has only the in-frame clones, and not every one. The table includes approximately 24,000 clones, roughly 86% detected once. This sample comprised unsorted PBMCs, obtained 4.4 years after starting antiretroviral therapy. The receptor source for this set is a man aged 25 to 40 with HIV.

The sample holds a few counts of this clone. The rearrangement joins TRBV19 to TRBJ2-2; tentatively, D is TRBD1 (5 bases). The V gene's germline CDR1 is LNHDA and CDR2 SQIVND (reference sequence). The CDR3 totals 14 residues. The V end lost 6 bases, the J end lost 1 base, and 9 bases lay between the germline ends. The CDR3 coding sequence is TGTGCCAGTAGAAGGGGCCGGAACACCGGGGAGCTGTTTTTT. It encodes CASRRGRNTGELFF. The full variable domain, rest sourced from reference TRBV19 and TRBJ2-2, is DGGITQSPKYLFRKEGQNVTLSCEQNLNHDAMYWYRQDPGQGLRLIYYSQIVNDFQKGDIAEGYSVSREKKESFPLTVTSAQKNPTAFYLCASRRGRNTGELFFGEGSRLTVL.

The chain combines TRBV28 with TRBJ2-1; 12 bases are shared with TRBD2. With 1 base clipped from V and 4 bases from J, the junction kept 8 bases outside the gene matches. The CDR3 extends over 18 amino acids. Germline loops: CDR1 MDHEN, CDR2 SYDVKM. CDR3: CASSLFGLAGGLYNEQFF. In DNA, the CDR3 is TGTGCCAGCAGTTTATTCGGTCTAGCGGGGGGGCTGTACAATGAGCAGTTCTTC.

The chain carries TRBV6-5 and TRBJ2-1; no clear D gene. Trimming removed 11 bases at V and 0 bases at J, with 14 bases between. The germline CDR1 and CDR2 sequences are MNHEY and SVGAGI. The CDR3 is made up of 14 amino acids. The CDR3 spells CAGKRLSSYNEQFF. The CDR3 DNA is TGTGCCGGAAAAAGGCTTAGCTCCTACAATGAGCAGTTCTTC.

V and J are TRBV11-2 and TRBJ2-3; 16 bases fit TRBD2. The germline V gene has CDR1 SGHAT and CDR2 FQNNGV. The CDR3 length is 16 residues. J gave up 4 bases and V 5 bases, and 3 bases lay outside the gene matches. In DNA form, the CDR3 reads TGTGCCAGCAGCCCGGGACTAGCGGGGGGGTCAGATACGCAGTATTTT. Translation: CASSPGLAGGSDTQYF.

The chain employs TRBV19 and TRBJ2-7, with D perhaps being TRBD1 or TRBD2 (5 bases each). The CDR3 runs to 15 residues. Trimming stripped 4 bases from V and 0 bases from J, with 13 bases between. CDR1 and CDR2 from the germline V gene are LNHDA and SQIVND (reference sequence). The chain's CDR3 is CASSRTLGTSYEQYF. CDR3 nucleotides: TGTGCCAGTAGTAGGACGTTAGGGACCTCCTACGAGCAGTACTTC.

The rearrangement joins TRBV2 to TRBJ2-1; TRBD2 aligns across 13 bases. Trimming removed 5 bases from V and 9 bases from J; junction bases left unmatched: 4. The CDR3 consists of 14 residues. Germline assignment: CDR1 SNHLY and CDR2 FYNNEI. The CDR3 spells CASSKLAGGLEQFF. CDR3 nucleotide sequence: TGTGCCAGCAGTAAACTAGCGGGGGGGCTTGAGCAGTTCTTC.

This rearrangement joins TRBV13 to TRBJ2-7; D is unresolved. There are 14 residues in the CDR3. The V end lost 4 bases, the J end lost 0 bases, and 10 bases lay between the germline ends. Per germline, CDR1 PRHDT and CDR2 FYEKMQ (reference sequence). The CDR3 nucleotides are TGTGCCAGCAGCTCCCGAACTGTCTCCTACGAGCAGTACTTC. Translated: CASSSRTVSYEQYF.

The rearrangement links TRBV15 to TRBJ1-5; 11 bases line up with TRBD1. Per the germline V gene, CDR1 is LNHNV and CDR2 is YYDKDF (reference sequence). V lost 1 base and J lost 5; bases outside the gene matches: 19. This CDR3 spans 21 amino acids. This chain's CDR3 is CATSRGRTGGGKFGGYQPQHF. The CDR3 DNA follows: TGTGCCACCAGCAGAGGAAGGACAGGGGGCGGCAAATTTGGGGGATATCAGCCCCAGCATTTT.

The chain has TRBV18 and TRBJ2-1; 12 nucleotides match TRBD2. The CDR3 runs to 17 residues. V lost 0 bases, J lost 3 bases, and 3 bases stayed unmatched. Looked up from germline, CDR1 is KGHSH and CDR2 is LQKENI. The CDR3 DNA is TGTGCCAGCTCACCACCTCTAGCGGGAGGGGGCTACAATGAGCAGTTCTTC. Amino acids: CASSPPLAGGGYNEQFF.

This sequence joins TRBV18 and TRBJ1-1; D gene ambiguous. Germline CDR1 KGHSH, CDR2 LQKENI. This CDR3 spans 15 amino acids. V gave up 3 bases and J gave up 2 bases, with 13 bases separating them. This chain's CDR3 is CASSPHRIPNTEAFF. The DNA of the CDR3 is TGTGCCAGCTCACCCCACCGGATCCCCAACACTGAAGCTTTCTTT.

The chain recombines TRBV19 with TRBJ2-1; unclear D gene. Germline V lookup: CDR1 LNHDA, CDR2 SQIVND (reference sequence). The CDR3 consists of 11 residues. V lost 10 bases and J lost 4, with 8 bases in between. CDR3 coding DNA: TGTGCCACTTCAGAGTACAATGAGCAGTTCTTC. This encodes CATSEYNEQFF.

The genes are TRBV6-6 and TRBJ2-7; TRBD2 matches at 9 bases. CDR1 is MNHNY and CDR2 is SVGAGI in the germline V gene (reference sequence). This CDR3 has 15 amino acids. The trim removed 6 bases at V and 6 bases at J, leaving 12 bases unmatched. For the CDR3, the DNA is TGTGCCAGCAGCCCGCGGGGGGGGGCGCGGCTCGAGCAGTACTTC. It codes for CASSPRGGARLEQYF.

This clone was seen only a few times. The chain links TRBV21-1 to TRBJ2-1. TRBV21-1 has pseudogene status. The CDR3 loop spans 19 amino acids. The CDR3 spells CASSLNEDDKGRRYNEQFF. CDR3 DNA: TGTGCCAGCAGCCTAAACGAAGATGACAAGGGACGGAGATACAATGAGCAGTTCTTC.

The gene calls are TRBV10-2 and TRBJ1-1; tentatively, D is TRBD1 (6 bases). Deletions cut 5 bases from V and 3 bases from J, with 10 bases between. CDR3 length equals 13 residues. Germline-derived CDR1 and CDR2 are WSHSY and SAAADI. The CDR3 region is CASSSDRYTEAFF. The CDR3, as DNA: TGCGCCAGCAGTTCCGACAGGTACACTGAAGCTTTCTTT.

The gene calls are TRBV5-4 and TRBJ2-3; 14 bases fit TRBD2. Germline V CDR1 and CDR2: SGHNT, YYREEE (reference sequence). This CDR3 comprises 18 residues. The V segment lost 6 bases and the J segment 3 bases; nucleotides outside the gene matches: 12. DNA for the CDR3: TGTGCCAGCAACAGACCGGGACTAGCGGGGGAGTTGACAGATACGCAGTATTTT. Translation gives CASNRPGLAGELTDTQYF.

CDR3 sequence (DNA): TGTGCCAGCAGTTACTCGGGGACAACCGGAAACACCATATATTTT. This codes for CASSYSGTTGNTIYF. The chain recombines TRBV6-5 with TRBJ1-3, with a possible D match to TRBD1 (6 bases). The V gene lost 0 bases and the J gene lost 4 bases, with 10 bases spanning the gap. This CDR3 comprises 15 residues. CDR1 is MNHEY, CDR2 SVGAGI, per germline.

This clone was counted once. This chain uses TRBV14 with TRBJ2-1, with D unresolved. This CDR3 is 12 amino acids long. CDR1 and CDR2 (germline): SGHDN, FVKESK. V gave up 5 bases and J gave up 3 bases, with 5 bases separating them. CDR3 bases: TGTGCCAGCAGCTACGGCTACAATGAGCAGTTCTTC. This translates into CASSYGYNEQFF.

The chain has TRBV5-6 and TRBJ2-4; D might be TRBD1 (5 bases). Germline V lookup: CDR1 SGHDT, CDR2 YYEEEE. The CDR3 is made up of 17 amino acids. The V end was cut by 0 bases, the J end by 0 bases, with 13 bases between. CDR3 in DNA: TGTGCCAGCAGCTTGGAAAGGGGCAGGATAGCCAAAAACATTCAGTACTTC. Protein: CASSLERGRIAKNIQYF.

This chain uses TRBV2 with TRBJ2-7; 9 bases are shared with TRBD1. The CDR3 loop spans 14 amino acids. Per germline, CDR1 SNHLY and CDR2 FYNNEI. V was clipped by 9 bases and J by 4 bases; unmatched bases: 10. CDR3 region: CASRDRVPSYEQYF. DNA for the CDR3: TGTGCCAGTCGGGACAGGGTCCCTTCTTACGAGCAGTACTTC.

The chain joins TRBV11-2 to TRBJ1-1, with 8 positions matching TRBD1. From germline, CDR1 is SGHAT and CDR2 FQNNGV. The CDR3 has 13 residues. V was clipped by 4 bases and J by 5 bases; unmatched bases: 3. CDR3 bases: TGTGCCAGCAGCTACACAGGGGGTACTGAAGCTTTCTTT. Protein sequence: CASSYTGGTEAFF.